A selection of T cell receptor beta chains follows, all from one sample in a study of cytomegalovirus exposure and HLA in healthy donors. Clones were sequenced by immunoSEQ multiplex PCR, and TCRdb holds only the in-frame ones, with some missing. The sample lists 110,000 to 150,000 clones; around four fifths were seen once. The sequencing input was PBMCs. These receptors were obtained from a male donor in good health and CMV-seronegative. Each CDR3 is given with its conserved first and last residue. The order of the fields is J gene, D gene, V gene, clone size, CDR3 protein, CDR3 DNA. A D gene is named only where the DNA matches it firmly. Size is omitted from some rows. Given values are once, few, many or a class for expanded clones.

j_call: TRBJ1-1
d_call: TRBD1
v_call: TRBV6-5
clone_size: once
cdr3_aa: CASRATGGAFF
cdr3_nt: TGTGCCAGCAGAGCCACAGGGGGCGCTTTCTTT

j_call: TRBJ2-7
d_call: TRBD2
v_call: TRBV15
clone_size: NA
cdr3_aa: CATSREAGGVYEQYF
cdr3_nt: TGTGCCACCAGCAGAGAAGCGGGAGGGGTCTACGAGCAGTACTTC

j_call: TRBJ2-7
d_call: NA
v_call: TRBV9
clone_size: NA
cdr3_aa: CASSPGGASYEQYF
cdr3_nt: TGTGCCAGCAGCCCTGGGGGCGCCTCCTACGAGCAGTACTTC

j_call: TRBJ1-5
d_call: NA
v_call: TRBV6-6
clone_size: NA
cdr3_aa: CASSYSITGNQPQHF
cdr3_nt: TGTGCCAGCAGTTACTCGATAACAGGGAATCAGCCCCAGCATTTT

j_call: TRBJ2-7
d_call: TRBD2
v_call: TRBV11-2
clone_size: NA
cdr3_aa: CASSSSGGTYEQYF
cdr3_nt: TGTGCCAGCAGCTCCAGCGGGGGAACCTACGAGCAGTACTTC

j_call: TRBJ1-1
d_call: NA
v_call: TRBV27
clone_size: NA
cdr3_aa: CASRPPGYNTEAFF
cdr3_nt: TGTGCCAGCCGCCCCCCAGGTTATAACACTGAAGCTTTCTTT

j_call: TRBJ1-1
d_call: TRBD1
v_call: TRBV2
clone_size: NA
cdr3_aa: CASRGTGTFEAFF
cdr3_nt: TGTGCCAGCAGGGGGACAGGTACGTTTGAAGCTTTCTTT

j_call: TRBJ1-6
d_call: NA
v_call: TRBV6-5
clone_size: NA
cdr3_aa: CASGVGGSGLSLHF
cdr3_nt: TGTGCCAGCGGAGTGGGTGGCTCGGGTTTGTCCCTCCACTTT

j_call: TRBJ1-1
d_call: NA
v_call: TRBV28
clone_size: few
cdr3_aa: CASSLRETEAFF
cdr3_nt: TGTGCCAGCAGTTTGAGGGAAACTGAAGCTTTCTTT

j_call: TRBJ1-1
d_call: TRBD1
v_call: TRBV11-2
clone_size: NA
cdr3_aa: CASIPGQGNTEAFF
cdr3_nt: TGTGCCAGCATCCCGGGACAGGGGAATACTGAAGCTTTCTTT

j_call: TRBJ2-3
d_call: TRBD1
v_call: TRBV18
clone_size: NA
cdr3_aa: CASSYSTGATDTQYF
cdr3_nt: TGTGCCAGCTCATATTCGACAGGGGCCACAGATACGCAGTATTTT

j_call: TRBJ1-3
d_call: NA
v_call: TRBV7-2
clone_size: NA
cdr3_aa: CASTQRAGTGNTIYF
cdr3_nt: TGTGCCAGCACCCAAAGAGCGGGAACGGGAAACACCATATATTTT

j_call: TRBJ1-3
d_call: NA
v_call: TRBV7-9
clone_size: NA
cdr3_aa: CASSLRLNRQSGNTIYF
cdr3_nt: TGTGCCAGCAGCTTACGCTTGAACCGACAATCGGGAAACACCATATATTTT

j_call: TRBJ1-4
d_call: TRBD1
v_call: TRBV30
clone_size: NA
cdr3_aa: CAWSTGGEKLFF
cdr3_nt: TGTGCCTGGAGTACAGGGGGTGAAAAACTGTTTTTT

j_call: TRBJ1-1
d_call: TRBD1
v_call: TRBV6-6
clone_size: NA
cdr3_aa: CASRRDSSMPSREAFF
cdr3_nt: TGTGCCAGCAGGCGGGACAGCTCTATGCCAAGCCGGGAAGCTTTCTTT

j_call: TRBJ1-6
d_call: TRBD1
v_call: TRBV2
clone_size: NA
cdr3_aa: CASRVYGTGGLGSYNSPLHF
cdr3_nt: TGTGCCAGCAGAGTCTATGGGACAGGGGGCTTAGGATCCTATAATTCACCCCTCCACTTT

j_call: TRBJ1-2
d_call: NA
v_call: TRBV7-8
clone_size: NA
cdr3_aa: CASSLAAGWNYGYTF
cdr3_nt: TGTGCCAGCAGCTTAGCGGCGGGGTGGAACTATGGCTACACCTTC

j_call: TRBJ1-1
d_call: NA
v_call: TRBV30
clone_size: NA
cdr3_aa: CAWSPGVGGAFF
cdr3_nt: TGTGCCTGGAGCCCCGGAGTCGGGGGAGCTTTCTTT

j_call: TRBJ1-1
d_call: NA
v_call: TRBV19
clone_size: NA
cdr3_aa: CASTMTARNTEAFF
cdr3_nt: TGTGCCAGTACTATGACAGCCAGGAACACTGAAGCTTTCTTT

j_call: TRBJ1-1
d_call: NA
v_call: TRBV2
clone_size: NA
cdr3_aa: CASSVEVSTEAFF
cdr3_nt: TGTGCCAGCAGTGTTGAGGTCTCCACTGAAGCTTTCTTT

j_call: TRBJ1-6
d_call: TRBD1
v_call: TRBV28
clone_size: NA
cdr3_aa: CASSRLYAPGQALNSPLHF
cdr3_nt: TGTGCCAGCAGTCGTTTATACGCGCCGGGACAGGCGCTTAACTCACCCCTCCACTTT

j_call: TRBJ2-6
d_call: NA
v_call: TRBV6-5
clone_size: NA
cdr3_aa: CASSYERSGANVLTF
cdr3_nt: TGTGCCAGCAGTTACGAGCGGTCTGGGGCCAACGTCCTGACTTTC

j_call: TRBJ2-1
d_call: TRBD2
v_call: TRBV6-5
clone_size: NA
cdr3_aa: CASSYGSGRRNEQFF
cdr3_nt: TGTGCCAGCAGTTACGGTAGCGGGAGAAGGAATGAGCAGTTCTTC

j_call: TRBJ2-3
d_call: TRBD2
v_call: TRBV6-5
clone_size: NA
cdr3_aa: CASSTAGDRTDTQYF
cdr3_nt: TGTGCCAGCAGTACCGCGGGGGATCGCACAGATACGCAGTATTTT

j_call: TRBJ2-1
d_call: TRBD1
v_call: TRBV6-4
clone_size: once
cdr3_aa: CARGPGGTCNEQFF
cdr3_nt: TGTGCCAGGGGCCCAGGGGGTACCTGCAATGAGCAGTTCTTC

j_call: TRBJ1-3
d_call: NA
v_call: TRBV19
clone_size: NA
cdr3_aa: CASSGGGSGNTIYF
cdr3_nt: TGTGCCAGTAGTGGGGGAGGTTCTGGAAACACCATATATTTT

j_call: TRBJ2-2
d_call: TRBD1
v_call: TRBV7-3
clone_size: NA
cdr3_aa: CASSGDRVATGELFF
cdr3_nt: TGTGCCAGCAGCGGCGACAGGGTTGCGACCGGGGAGCTGTTTTTT

j_call: TRBJ1-1
d_call: NA
v_call: TRBV27
clone_size: few
cdr3_aa: CASSLFQGSTEAFF
cdr3_nt: TGTGCCAGCAGTCTATTTCAGGGATCGACTGAAGCTTTCTTT

j_call: TRBJ2-3
d_call: NA
v_call: TRBV2
clone_size: NA
cdr3_aa: CASSEVAGQGNTDTQYF
cdr3_nt: TGTGCCAGCAGTGAAGTGGCGGGGCAGGGCAACACAGATACGCAGTATTTT